This TCR beta chain is from a study of cytomegalovirus exposure and HLA in healthy donors. Overall study results and limits: The study flagged fewer than 200 TCR beta chains as cytomegalovirus-associated.

The approximately 120-subject validation cohort, separate from the 666-subject first cohort, included the donors. In regard to this clone: Its matching antigen is unknown.

This CDR3 region has 15 residues. Germline loops: CDR1 SNHLY, CDR2 FYNNEI. V lost 9 bases and J lost 4; bases outside the gene matches: 8. Sequencing was performed with immunoSEQ multiplex PCR; in TCRdb, only in-frame clones are kept and a portion is missing. The sample shows tens of thousands of clones, over 85% of them seen only once. Sample: PBMCs. The TCR comes from a woman aged 30 to 39 in good health and CMV-seronegative. The gene calls are TRBV2 and TRBJ2-3; TRBD2 agrees at 12 bases. The chain's CDR3 is CARSETSGGSDTQYF. The CDR3 DNA reads as TGTGCCAGATCAGAGACTAGCGGGGGCTCAGATACGCAGTATTTT.